This record looks at one TCR beta chain sequence and its context. This sample stems from a study of identical twins. Germline lookup yields CDR1 SNHLY and CDR2 FYNNEI. The CDR3 consists of 18 residues. The J segment lost 5 bases and the V segment lost 3 bases, leaving 15 bases of the junction unmatched. One entry per CDR3 protein, called by TCRdb with MiXCR from the 5' RACE reads. The sample holds 500,000 or so distinct CDR3 sequences, approximately 15% seen once. A further study also used this sample, focusing on yellow fever vaccine responses in identical twins.

This sequence joins TRBV2 and TRBJ2-3; 9 nucleotides agree with TRBD2. This receptor was taken from a woman between 18 and 30 years old in good health. Sequences were obtained from CD4+ T cells sorted from blood. Here the CDR3 reads CASSDGWRASGKVDTQYF. The CDR3, as DNA: TGTGCCAGCAGTGATGGTTGGAGGGCTAGCGGGAAGGTAGATACGCAGTATTTT.